This T cell receptor (beta chain) was retrieved from a study of cytomegalovirus exposure and HLA in healthy donors listed by TCRdb under 2017. With respect to the entire study: In an earlier analysis of 450 to 750 of the donors, 276 Gb of sequence data and 95 million to 130 million unique TCR beta sequences from about 179 million T cells were reported. The number of donors typed differed by locus, with roughly 620-630 for A, B, C, DRB1 and DQB1, roughly 550 for DQA1, about 610 for DPA1, and some 470 for DPB1. Donor age, sex, ethnicity and CMV serostatus were compiled together with the repertoire data. Roughly 290 gigabases of sequencing data and around 85 million unique TCR sequences made up an early release that covered over 550 HLA-typed donors. A later analysis re-analyzed previously published TCR beta repertoires from approximately 700 donors and added high-resolution HLA genotyping to study TCR occurrence patterns. HLA typing covered class I and class II loci at four-digit resolution. Using immunosequencing, the study profiled T cell repertoires from fewer than 850 subjects and related those repertoires to cytomegalovirus serostatus. A later genetic analysis took genome-wide SNP genotypes for about 55% of the 666 donors and used that subset as a discovery cohort. To predict cytomegalovirus infection status, the study brought together high-throughput TCR immunosequencing, statistical association of individual TCRs with disease status, and machine learning. To decide whether each TCR beta V gene segment behaved as functional or pseudogenic, an earlier analysis of some 600 of the donors relied on high-throughput TCR beta sequencing. The genetic ancestry cluster associated with self-reported Caucasian donors included 70% to 85% of the roughly 410 genotyped donors. A handful of DR-DQ haplotypes were treated as single units for association and clustering because of strong linkage in the cohort. The study was designed to test whether signatures of past pathogen exposure could be identified by cataloging public T cell receptors. All discovery cohort repertoires had been generated on a single sequencing platform. Along with the roughly 700-subject first cohort, a separate validation cohort of more than 90 different subjects was used. Rather than drawing on any new phenotypic data, the later analysis identified candidate immune exposures from TCR beta sequences and the way those sequences occurred across donors. Across approximately 400 genotyped donors of the cohort, an average of about 240,000 unique TCR beta nucleotide sequences per donor were sequenced, and roughly a sixth of those sequences were non-productive.

The CDR1 and CDR2 encoded by the germline V gene (reference sequence) are SEHNR and FQNEAQ. The CDR3 runs 16 residues from the cysteine to the phenylalanine. The retained sequence is limited to the CDR3, 48 bases, with the frame set at the first base. The method was the immunoSEQ multiplex PCR assay. The multiplex PCR relied on a mix of 60 forward primers for TCR Vbeta segments and 13 reverse primers for TCR Jbeta segments. The CDR3 region of rearranged TCR beta genes was amplified from genomic DNA by a multiplex PCR assay. The Illumina HiSeq System was used to sequence the amplified TCR beta libraries as 87-base-pair reads. The original pipeline was this. Across the 600 to 700 repertoires, a later analysis counted 80 million or so unique TCR beta chains, 9.5 million to 13 million of which were shared by at least two donors. Raw reads were error-corrected and collapsed into unique sequences with a nearest-neighbor algorithm that merged closely related sequences to remove PCR and sequencing errors. Alignment of CDR3 sequences to IMGT reference sequences was used to assign V, D and J gene segments. For a sequence to be retained, at least a six-nucleotide match to both a V gene segment and a J gene segment was required. A rearrangement was called productive if the CDR3 had no stop codons and remained in frame with V and J, and every other rearrangement was called non-productive. CDR3 was defined by IMGT convention, running from the second conserved V-encoded cysteine to the conserved J-encoded phenylalanine. The earlier analysis of 550 to 650 of the donors excluded any sequence lacking an unambiguous match to a single V gene segment. An earlier analysis of 450 to 650 of the donors called V segments functional above 56.7% productive rearrangements and segregating when the between-donor standard deviation exceeded 5%. To diagnose cytomegalovirus status from the catalog of TCR beta chain sequences, a statistical classification framework was built. V and J gene assignment, in a later analysis, came from comparing TCR nucleotide sequences with IMGT/GENE-DB human TR gene sequences. Using the TCRdist pipeline, a later analysis assigned CDR3 sequences along with most-parsimonious VDJ recombination scenarios. In a later analysis, each TCR beta chain was defined by its CDR3 amino acid sequence together with its V-gene family, and reads without a unique V-gene family were excluded. As a way to deal with suspected cross-contamination and a sequencing artifact, a later analysis dropped 450 to 600 nucleotide sequences that were highly shared and had low generation probability. A later analysis calculated a clonal expansion index for each public chain from normalized within-repertoire ranks of inferred template counts. In a later analysis, generation probabilities were computed using a VDJ recombination model fitted to out-of-frame rearrangements, and the results were checked against IGoR. Hypergeometric tests were used in a later analysis to score TCR-TCR, TCR-HLA and TCR-CMV co-occurrence, with a repertoire-size bias correction applied to the TCR pairs. To estimate false discovery rates, a later analysis permuted the HLA or CMV assignments 20 times. In a later analysis, co-occurring TCRs were grouped using DBSCAN, with TCRdist sequence similarity added in when clustering inside HLA-allele-positive subsets. Co-occurrence clustering excluded repertoires with fewer than 30,000 or more than 120,000 public chains, plus five with anomalous nucleotide sharing. TCRdb carries this immuneACCESS record with in-frame sequences only. Its versions omit some clonotypes, under half of them owing to an unresolved V gene in the studies checked, with the rest unexplained. For V, J and clone size, that table is used; D and trimming come from the DNA. The sample table shows 250,000 to 350,000 clones, and approximately 90% are seen once. Together, the top ten hold 3.5% to 4.5% of the sample.

Summary of the overall study and its limitations: Some IMGT-functional V segments, including TRBV6-2 and TRBV6-3, could not be told apart with the 87-base-pair reads, so those segments were excluded. In an earlier analysis of some 500 of the donors, most TCR beta V segments were observed in productive rearrangements about 90% or about 30% of the time, broadly matching IMGT annotations. Because some donors lacked HLA typing at each locus, the association tests relied only on the typed subset. In a later genetic analysis, fewer N-insertions in productive TCRs were reported among donors in an Asian-associated ancestry cluster than the approximately 710-donor mean. Sequencing depth was assumed to be roughly uniform across donors in the presence/absence analyses, though that assumption may not hold. V-gene and J-gene trimming of TCR beta chains was associated with a missense DCLRE1C variant in a later genetic analysis, and the association was replicated in an independent cohort. In a later analysis, most CMV-associated TCR beta chains were found to appear HLA-restricted, with HLA associations seemingly driven largely by CMV exposure. In a later analysis, the rate of TCR association differed among HLA loci, with DRB1 alleles having the most associated TCRs and HLA-C alleles having the fewest. Most TCR sequences were observed very rarely across donors, whereas some public TCRs were present in many individuals. A further reported finding was that TCR beta sequences accurately predicted the HLA-A and HLA-B alleles for most subjects in the first cohort. The authors suggested that the approach could potentially be extended to other disease states and immunological phenotypes. The only immune exposure information available for the cohort was CMV serostatus. Correlated functional status among segregating V segments might be attributable to linkage disequilibrium, but an unknown experimental factor could not be ruled out. A cluster of highly shared sequence variants was judged likely to represent a technical artifact of the sequencing pipeline. The cohort was sequenced for TCR beta chains only, and without alpha or paired-chain data the features that could be detected were limited. A later analysis reported that several top co-occurrence clusters appeared linked to parvovirus B19, influenza, CMV and Epstein-Barr virus. In the study, about 150 TCR beta chains were listed as associated with cytomegalovirus. The earlier analysis of 450 to 700 of the donors excluded over 15 rarely observed V segments, including chromosome 9 orphons, because counts were too low. A later analysis found that HLA-associated TCR beta chains were more clonally expanded and had lower generation probabilities than equally common non-associated chains. Strong co-occurrence of HLA alleles, especially DR and DQ, made assigning TCR associations to individual alleles difficult. The classifier was reported to diagnose cytomegalovirus status with high specificity and sensitivity in both the original cohort and the validation cohort. At a false discovery rate of 0.05, a later analysis linked some 17,000 TCR beta sequences to specific HLA alleles. In vitro tests confirmed that a few of the cytomegalovirus-associated TCR beta chains recognize cytomegalovirus antigens.

On this clone itself: What this receptor recognizes is not known. One end of the junction varies from germline; a read error may be responsible.

The cohort comprised fewer than 700 healthy bone marrow donors. Cohort members were all nominally healthy when sampled, although unrecorded immune exposures were likely present. The donor was CMV seropositive and was included in the group of approximately 300 seropositive cohort members. A peripheral blood sample was provided by each donor, and peripheral blood mononuclear cells were used for TCR beta sequencing. Genomic DNA extraction from the blood cell samples was performed with the Qiagen DNeasy Blood Extraction Kit. The source material was PBMCs. The rearrangement joined TRBV7-9 to TRBJ2-1; 9 of the junction bases match TRBD1. The sequence was collected from a man aged 40-49 years in good health and CMV-seropositive. The sequence in DNA is TGTTCCAGCAGGTCCCCCGGGACAGGGATAAACGATGAGCAGTTCTTC. Translation gives CSSRSPGTGINDEQFF.